The 21 T cell receptor beta chains in this list originate from one sample, sequenced in a study of OX40 agonist ivuxolimab in advanced cancers. The library was obtained by the immunoSEQ multiplex PCR assay. The clones in this table, taken by TCRdb from immuneACCESS, are in-frame only. Not every clone is retained; where verified, under half of the shortfall comes from an unresolved V gene, and the cause of the rest is unknown. In this sample the table shows about 79,000 clones, about 90% of which occur a single time. The leading ten clones occupy more than 5.5% of the sample. The sample consisted of CD4+ or CD8+ T cells sorted from blood, taken in a trial of the OX40 agonist ivuxolimab. The origin of the receptors is an adult with an advanced solid tumor such as melanoma, head and neck, liver or kidney cancer.

This clone occurred once. The chain recombines TRBV7-3 with TRBJ2-1, with 9 bases lining up with TRBD2. Germline V lookup: CDR1 SGHTA, CDR2 FQGTGA. V lost 0 bases to trimming and J lost 2 bases; unmatched junction nucleotides: 5. The CDR3 totals 17 residues. The CDR3 DNA reads as TGTGCCAGCAGCTTAACCGTTCTAGCGGGGACCTACAATGAGCAGTTCTTC. Translating gives CASSLTVLAGTYNEQFF.

This rearrangement joins TRBV10-3 to TRBJ2-7, with TRBD2 matching 11 bases. CDR1 and CDR2 (germline): ENHRY, SYGVKD. With 6 bases clipped from V and 2 bases from J, the junction kept 3 bases outside the gene matches. This CDR3 is 14 amino acids long. CDR3 sequence: CAIRVAGGPYEQYF. CDR3 nucleotides: TGTGCCATCAGAGTAGCGGGAGGGCCCTACGAGCAGTACTTC.

The chain combines TRBV13 with TRBJ2-7, with TRBD2 matching over 9 bases. The CDR3 consists of 16 residues. CDR1 is PRHDT, CDR2 FYEKMQ, per germline (reference sequence). Trimming took 4 bases from V and 1 from J; bases not matched to a gene: 8. CDR3 loop: CASSSSWREGSYEQYF. The DNA for the CDR3 is TGTGCCAGCAGCTCCTCCTGGCGGGAGGGATCCTACGAGCAGTACTTC.

J is TRBJ2-1 and V is TRBV19; D is undetermined. The V and J ends lost 4 bases and 7 bases respectively, with 11 bases between them. Germline lookup yields CDR1 LNHDA and CDR2 SQIVND (reference sequence). The CDR3 runs to 13 residues. The CDR3 bases are TGTGCCAGTAGTACCACAACGAGGAATGAGCAGTTCTTC. Its translation is CASSTTTRNEQFF.

This clone was seen a single time. The gene calls are TRBV25-1 and TRBJ1-3; D unclear. There are 14 residues in the CDR3. Germline values: CDR1 MGHDK, CDR2 SYGVNS. Trimming shortened V by 7 bases and J by 0 bases, and 10 bases separated the two germline ends. CDR3 in amino acids: CASIGLGSGNTIYF. CDR3 bases: TGTGCCAGCATCGGACTGGGCTCTGGAAACACCATATATTTT.

J is TRBJ2-5 and V is TRBV2; tentatively, D is TRBD1 (5 bases). Trimming removed 6 bases from V and 2 bases from J, with 19 bases in between. Looked up from germline, CDR1 is SNHLY and CDR2 is FYNNEI. This CDR3 has 16 amino acids. Written as DNA, the CDR3 is TGTGCCAGCAGGAGCTCAGGGATGGCGACACAAGAGACCCAGTACTTC. Translated, it gives CASRSSGMATQETQYF. The variable domain in full, completed from reference TRBV2 and TRBJ2-5, reads EPEVTQTPSHQVTQMGQEVILRCVPISNHLYFYWYRQILGQKVEFLVSFYNNEISEKSEIFDDQFSVERPDGSNFTLKIRSTKLEDSAMYFCASRSSGMATQETQYFGPGTRLLVL.

The chain recombines TRBV10-2 with TRBJ1-2; TRBD1 matches 8 bases. Germline V lookup: CDR1 WSHSY, CDR2 SAAADI. CDR3 size: 15 residues. V shed 6 bases and J 0 bases; nucleotides not matched to a gene: 6. CDR3 in amino acids: CASRDRDAPNYGYTF. The CDR3 region has the DNA TGCGCCAGCAGGGACAGGGACGCCCCTAACTATGGCTACACCTTC.

The chain uses TRBV19 and TRBJ2-1; D is unclear. V dropped 6 bases and J dropped 8 bases, with 14 bases sitting between them. There are 13 residues in the CDR3. Germline-derived CDR1 and CDR2 are LNHDA and SQIVND (reference sequence). The CDR3 protein is CASRPLRAHEQFF. In nucleotides, the CDR3 is TGTGCCAGTAGACCCCTCCGGGCCCATGAGCAGTTCTTC.

The chain uses TRBV28 and TRBJ2-2; 9 bases map to TRBD2. This CDR3 is 16 amino acids long. V shed 4 bases, J shed 1 base, and the junction held 4 bases outside the gene matches. CDR1 MDHEN and CDR2 SYDVKM come from the germline V gene. The CDR3 is CASSSQTSGNTGELFF. CDR3 in DNA: TGTGCCAGCAGTTCTCAGACTAGCGGGAACACCGGGGAGCTGTTTTTT.

V usage is TRBV7-2 and J usage is TRBJ2-7; 7 nucleotides agree with TRBD2. Germline V CDR1 and CDR2: SGHTA, FQGNSA. This CDR3 contains 15 residues. The ends lost 7 bases at V and 4 bases at J; junction bases unmatched: 13. The CDR3 nucleotides are TGTGCCAGCATCCCCACCGGGACTAAAAATTACGAGCAGTACTTC. It translates to CASIPTGTKNYEQYF. Using reference TRBV7-2 and TRBJ2-7 for the parts outside the CDR3, the full variable domain is GAGVSQSPSNKVTEKGKDVELRCDPISGHTALYWYRQSLGQGLEFLIYFQGNSAPDKSGLPSDRFSAERTGGSVSTLTIQRTQQEDSAVYLCASIPTGTKNYEQYFGPGTRLTVT.

The rearrangement uses TRBV7-3 and TRBJ2-2; D possibly corresponds to TRBD1 (6 bases). The germline gives CDR1 SGHTA, CDR2 FQGTGA. There are 13 residues in the CDR3. Trimming stripped 4 bases from V and 6 bases from J, with 9 bases between. CDR3: CASSSQGSGELFF. CDR3 bases: TGTGCCAGCAGCTCCCAGGGGTCCGGGGAGCTGTTTTTT.

The chain joins TRBV5-4 to TRBJ1-5; D perhaps matches TRBD1 (6 bases). The CDR3 runs to 14 residues. V shed 0 bases and J shed 7 bases, with 11 bases lying between them. Per germline, CDR1 SGHNT and CDR2 YYREEE (reference sequence). CDR3 sequence: CASSLGGAGQPQHF. The CDR3 DNA reads as TGTGCCAGCAGCTTGGGGGGGGCGGGGCAGCCCCAGCATTTT.

V is TRBV2 and J is TRBJ1-4; TRBD1 might be the D (5 bases). Per germline, CDR1 SNHLY and CDR2 FYNNEI. The CDR3 has 13 amino acids. The germline V and J ends were trimmed by 5 bases and 8 bases, with 12 bases remaining between them. CDR3 coding DNA: TGTGCCAGCAGTTACAGGCGCTGGGAAAAACTGTTTTTT. Its translation is CASSYRRWEKLFF.

J is TRBJ2-4 and V is TRBV2, with 8 bases matching TRBD1. V lost 5 bases, J lost 3 bases, and 6 bases stayed unmatched. The CDR3 runs to 15 residues. From germline, CDR1 is SNHLY and CDR2 FYNNEI. CDR3 sequence (DNA): TGTGCCAGCAGTTCGACAGGGGCTCGCAAAAACATTCAGTACTTC. As protein: CASSSTGARKNIQYF. The variable domain in full, with the rest retrieved from reference TRBV2 and TRBJ2-4, is EPEVTQTPSHQVTQMGQEVILRCVPISNHLYFYWYRQILGQKVEFLVSFYNNEISEKSEIFDDQFSVERPDGSNFTLKIRSTKLEDSAMYFCASSSTGARKNIQYFGAGTRLSVL.

This clone was found once. This sequence joins TRBV21-1 and TRBJ2-7; the table's D call of TRBD1 was not tested on the DNA. TRBV21-1 is deemed a pseudogene. The CDR3 covers 13 residues. The CDR3 DNA sequence: TGTGCCACCTCCGAGGACAGGGGAAACGAGCAGTACTTC. Translation: CATSEDRGNEQYF.

The rearrangement uses TRBV4-1 and TRBJ2-1; D assignment may be TRBD1 or TRBD2 (5 bases each). The CDR3 spans 17 residues. V was clipped by 0 bases and J by 5 bases, with 17 bases between them. Germline-derived CDR1 and CDR2 are MGHRA and YSYEKL. CDR3 DNA: TGCGCCAGCAGCCAAGATAGGGTGAGGGCCAGGGACAATGAGCAGTTCTTC. It yields the protein CASSQDRVRARDNEQFF.

V gene TRBV11-2 combines with J gene TRBJ2-3, with D hard to call. The CDR3 is made up of 15 amino acids. Per germline, CDR1 SGHAT and CDR2 FQNNGV. V lost 5 bases to trimming and J lost 0 bases, with 12 bases between them. The CDR3 DNA reads TGTGCCAGCAGCCGTAGTATCGCAAGCACAGATACGCAGTATTTT. It codes for CASSRSIASTDTQYF.

V usage is TRBV11-1 and J usage is TRBJ2-1, with unresolved D. V was pared by 5 bases and J by 5 bases, with 16 bases between. The germline V gene has CDR1 SGHAT and CDR2 FQDESV (reference sequence). This CDR3 has 15 amino acids. The CDR3 DNA sequence: TGTGCCAGCAGCCTGCGTATCGGCTTAAACAATGAGCAGTTCTTC. It specifies CASSLRIGLNNEQFF.

V and J are TRBV9 and TRBJ1-5, with D maybe TRBD1 (6 bases). CDR1 is SGDLS, CDR2 YYNGEE, per germline. This CDR3 has 16 amino acids. V was clipped by 5 bases and J by 5 bases, with 20 bases between them. In nucleotides, the CDR3 is TGTGCCAGCAGTTTTAGACAGGTCATGAAGTATCAGCCCCAGCATTTT. Its protein product is CASSFRQVMKYQPQHF.

The chain employs TRBV14 and TRBJ1-3, with D uncertain. Germline CDR1 and CDR2: SGHDN and FVKESK. The CDR3 extends over 16 amino acids. Trimming cost V 6 bases and J 0 bases, with 15 bases left between them. CDR3 region: CASSPIDRDSGNTIYF. In nucleotides, the CDR3 is TGTGCCAGCAGTCCCATCGACCGCGACTCTGGAAACACCATATATTTT.

The J gene is TRBJ2-3, the V gene TRBV9; D uncertain. Per germline, CDR1 SGDLS and CDR2 YYNGEE. V was pared by 4 bases and J by 1 base, with 10 bases between. The CDR3 runs to 14 residues. The CDR3 coding sequence is TGTGCCAGCAGCTCCTCAAGGGGCACAGATACGCAGTATTTT. Protein sequence: CASSSSRGTDTQYF.